The present T cell receptor (beta chain) was sequenced within a study of T cell responses to AZD1222 COVID-19 vaccine. The CDR3 covers 13 residues. The J segment lost 4 bases and the V segment lost 4 bases, leaving 2 bases of the junction unmatched. From germline, CDR1 is SGHRS and CDR2 YFSETQ. By sample fraction, this clone is medium-sized. Clones were read by immunoSEQ multiplex PCR, and TCRdb kept only the in-frame ones, dropping some. The sample has around 80,000 clones, 83% seen once. The sequences come from peripheral blood, collected 28 days after the second AZD1222 dose. The rearrangement uses TRBV5-1 and TRBJ1-5; 7 bases agree with TRBD1. The TCR comes from an adult who received the AZD1222 COVID-19 vaccine. This CDR3 is CASSRTGNQPQHF. The CDR3 DNA sequence: TGCGCCAGCAGCAGGACAGGAAATCAGCCCCAGCATTTT.